The sequence of this T cell receptor beta chain was determined in a study of blood T cells in healthy people across ages. General study results and limits: Roughly linear age-related decline in beta diversity appeared, significant by age 40.

V lost 6 bases and J 6 bases, leaving 16 bases between the germline ends. Looked up from germline, CDR1 is SGDLS and CDR2 is YYNGEE. The CDR3 loop spans 15 amino acids. Together with a sample-barcoded 5' primer, a J-beta primer mix was included in a second PCR lasting about 7 to 12 cycles. Each of the cDNA molecules was tagged by a template-switch adaptor with 12 random nucleotides. Each of the samples gave a minimum of 3 million paired-end reads that contained CDR3. MiXCR, applied by TCRdb to the 5' RACE reads, yields one record per CDR3 protein. The repertoire holds 630,000 or so distinct CDR3 sequences, with 32% as singletons. Healthy Caucasian individuals from Russia aged roughly 6 to 95 served as donors. About this clonotype: What it binds is not known.

The sequenced sample was blood. The chain links TRBV9 to TRBJ1-6, with D hard to call. The source is a woman aged 80 or over in good health. The CDR3 spells CASNPSADSNSPLHF. For the CDR3, the DNA is TGTGCCAGCAACCCCTCGGCGGATTCTAATTCACCCCTCCACTTT.